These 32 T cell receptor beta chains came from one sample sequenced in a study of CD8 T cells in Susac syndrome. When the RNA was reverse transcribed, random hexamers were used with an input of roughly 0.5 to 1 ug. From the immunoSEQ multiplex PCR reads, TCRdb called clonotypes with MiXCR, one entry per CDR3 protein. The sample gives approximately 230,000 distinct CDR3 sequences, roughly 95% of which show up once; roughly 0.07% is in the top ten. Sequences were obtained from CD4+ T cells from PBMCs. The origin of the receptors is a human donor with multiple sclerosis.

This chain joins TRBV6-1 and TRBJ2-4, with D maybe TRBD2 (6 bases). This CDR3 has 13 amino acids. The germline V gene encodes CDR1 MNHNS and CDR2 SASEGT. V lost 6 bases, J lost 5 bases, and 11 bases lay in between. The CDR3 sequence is CASRPSGENIQYF. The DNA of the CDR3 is TGTGCCAGCAGGCCTTCGGGAGAAAACATTCAGTACTTC.

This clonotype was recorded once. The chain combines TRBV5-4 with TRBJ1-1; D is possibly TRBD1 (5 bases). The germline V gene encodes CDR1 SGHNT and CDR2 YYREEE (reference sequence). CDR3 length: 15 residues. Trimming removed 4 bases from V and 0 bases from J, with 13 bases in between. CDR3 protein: CASSPQGPMNTEAFF. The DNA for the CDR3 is TGTGCCAGCAGCCCGCAGGGACCGATGAACACTGAAGCTTTCTTT.

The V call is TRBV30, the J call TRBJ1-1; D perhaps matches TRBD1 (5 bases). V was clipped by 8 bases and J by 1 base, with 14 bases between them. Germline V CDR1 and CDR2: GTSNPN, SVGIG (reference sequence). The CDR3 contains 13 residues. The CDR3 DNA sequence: TGTGCCGCGGTGGGGGTTACGAACACTGAAGCTTTCTTT. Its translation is CAAVGVTNTEAFF.

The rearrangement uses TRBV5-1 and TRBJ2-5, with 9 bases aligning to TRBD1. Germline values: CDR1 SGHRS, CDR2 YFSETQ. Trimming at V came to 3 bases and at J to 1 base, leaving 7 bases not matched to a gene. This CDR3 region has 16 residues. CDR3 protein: CASSWGDRELQETQYF. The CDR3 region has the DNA TGCGCCAGCAGCTGGGGGGACAGGGAACTCCAAGAGACCCAGTACTTC.

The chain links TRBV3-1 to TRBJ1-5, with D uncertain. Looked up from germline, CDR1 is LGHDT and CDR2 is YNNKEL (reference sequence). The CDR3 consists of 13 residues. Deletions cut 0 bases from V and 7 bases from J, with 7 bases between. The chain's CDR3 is CASSQEWGQPQHF. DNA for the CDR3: TGTGCCAGCAGCCAAGAGTGGGGACAGCCCCAGCATTTT.

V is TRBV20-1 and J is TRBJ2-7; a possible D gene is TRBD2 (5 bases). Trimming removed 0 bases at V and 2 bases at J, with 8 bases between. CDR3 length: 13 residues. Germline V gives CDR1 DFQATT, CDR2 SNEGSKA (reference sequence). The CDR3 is CSARDPGTYEQYV. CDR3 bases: TGCAGTGCTAGAGATCCGGGAACCTACGAGCAGTACGTC.

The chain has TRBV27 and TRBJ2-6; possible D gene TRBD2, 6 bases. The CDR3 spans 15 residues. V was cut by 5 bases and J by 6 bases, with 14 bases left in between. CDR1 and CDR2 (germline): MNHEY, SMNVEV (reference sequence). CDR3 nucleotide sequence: TGTGCCAGCAGTCCGCAGGGACTCGCGGCCAACGTCCTGACTTTC. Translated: CASSPQGLAANVLTF. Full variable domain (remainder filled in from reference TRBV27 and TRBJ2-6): EAQVTQNPRYLITVTGKKLTVTCSQNMNHEYMSWYRQDPGLGLRQIYYSMNVEVTDKGDVPEGYKVSRKEKRNFPLILESPSPNQTSLYFCASSPQGLAANVLTFGAGSRLTVL.

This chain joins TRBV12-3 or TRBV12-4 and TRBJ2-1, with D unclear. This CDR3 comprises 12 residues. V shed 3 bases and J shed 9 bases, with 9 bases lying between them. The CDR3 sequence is CASSFPTSEQFF. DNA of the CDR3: TGTGCCAGCAGTTTCCCGACGAGTGAGCAGTTCTTC.

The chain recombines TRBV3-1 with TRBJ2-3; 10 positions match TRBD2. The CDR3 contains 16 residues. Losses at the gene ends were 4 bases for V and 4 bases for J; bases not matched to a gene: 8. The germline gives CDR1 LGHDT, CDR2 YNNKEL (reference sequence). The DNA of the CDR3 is TGTGCCAGCAGCCCCTCTCAGCGGGGGGGCGCAGATACGCAGTATTTT. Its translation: CASSPSQRGGADTQYF.

The CDR3: CSAREPGQGYSPLHF. The CDR3, as DNA: TGCAGTGCTAGAGAACCGGGACAGGGTTATTCACCCCTCCACTTT. J is TRBJ1-6 and V is TRBV20-1; 9 bases agree with TRBD1. Germline V CDR1 and CDR2: DFQATT, SNEGSKA (reference sequence). J lost 8 bases, V lost 0 bases, and 5 bases had no gene match. The CDR3 covers 15 residues.

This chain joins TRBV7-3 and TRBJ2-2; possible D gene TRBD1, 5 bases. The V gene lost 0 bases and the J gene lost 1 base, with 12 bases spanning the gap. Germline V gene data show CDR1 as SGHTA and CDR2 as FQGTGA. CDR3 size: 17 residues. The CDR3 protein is CASSLTWGPLNTGELFF. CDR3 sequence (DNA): TGTGCCAGCAGCTTAACGTGGGGCCCCCTGAACACCGGGGAGCTGTTTTTT. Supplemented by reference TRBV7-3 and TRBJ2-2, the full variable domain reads GAGVSQTPSNKVTEKGKYVELRCDPISGHTALYWYRQSLGQGPEFLIYFQGTGAADDSGLPNDRFFAVRPEGSVSTLKIQRTERGDSAVYLCASSLTWGPLNTGELFFGEGSRLTVL.

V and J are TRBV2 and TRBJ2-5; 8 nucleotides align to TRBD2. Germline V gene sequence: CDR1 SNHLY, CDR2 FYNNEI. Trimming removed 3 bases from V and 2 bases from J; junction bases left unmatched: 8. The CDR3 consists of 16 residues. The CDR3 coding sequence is TGTGCCAGCAGTGAGAAAACGGGAGGGTCTCAAGAGACCCAGTACTTC. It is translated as CASSEKTGGSQETQYF. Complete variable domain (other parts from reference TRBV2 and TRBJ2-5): EPEVTQTPSHQVTQMGQEVILRCVPISNHLYFYWYRQILGQKVEFLVSFYNNEISEKSEIFDDQFSVERPDGSNFTLKIRSTKLEDSAMYFCASSEKTGGSQETQYFGPGTRLLVL.

The CDR3, as DNA: TGTGCCAGCAGTTCGGCGTCGGATACGCAGTATTTT. Protein sequence: CASSSASDTQYF. The genes are TRBV6-5 and TRBJ2-3; D uncertain. Germline V gene lookup returns CDR1 MNHEY and CDR2 SVGAGI. The CDR3 contains 12 residues. Trimming removed 4 bases from V and 6 bases from J, with 8 bases in between.

CDR3 DNA sequence: TGCAGTGCTAGGCCGGGACAGGGACACAATGAGCAGTTCTTC. It is translated as CSARPGQGHNEQFF. The chain recombines TRBV20-1 with TRBJ2-1; TRBD1 aligns across 9 bases. The length of the CDR3 is 14 residues. The V and J ends lost 3 bases and 5 bases, in that order; junction bases with no gene match: 5. Germline V gene data show CDR1 as DFQATT and CDR2 as SNEGSKA (reference sequence).

In DNA, the CDR3 is TGCGCCAGCAGCTTCAGTCCCCGCACTGAAGCTTTCTTT. Translating it yields CASSFSPRTEAFF. J is TRBJ1-1 and V is TRBV5-1; no clear D gene. Trimming cost V 2 bases and J 4 bases, with 9 bases left between them. The CDR3 loop spans 13 amino acids. Per germline, CDR1 SGHRS and CDR2 YFSETQ.

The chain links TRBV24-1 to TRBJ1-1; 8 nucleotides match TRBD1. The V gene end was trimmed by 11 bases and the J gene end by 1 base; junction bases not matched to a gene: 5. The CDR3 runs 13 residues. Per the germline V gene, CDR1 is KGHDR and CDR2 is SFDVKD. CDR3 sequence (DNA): TGTGCCATCGGACAGGGTCCGAACACTGAAGCTTTCTTT. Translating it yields CAIGQGPNTEAFF.

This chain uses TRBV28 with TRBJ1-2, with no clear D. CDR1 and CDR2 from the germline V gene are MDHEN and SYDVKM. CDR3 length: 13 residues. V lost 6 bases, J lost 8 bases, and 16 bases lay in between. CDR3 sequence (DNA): TGTGCCAGCAGGGCTTCCGGGGAACGGGGCTACACCTTC. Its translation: CASRASGERGYTF.

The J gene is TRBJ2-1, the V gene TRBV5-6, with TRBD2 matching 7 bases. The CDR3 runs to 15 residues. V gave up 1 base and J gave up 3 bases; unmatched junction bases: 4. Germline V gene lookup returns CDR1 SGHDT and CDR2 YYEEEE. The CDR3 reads CASSLLAGYYNEQFF. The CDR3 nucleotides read TGTGCCAGCAGCTTGTTAGCGGGTTACTACAATGAGCAGTTCTTC.

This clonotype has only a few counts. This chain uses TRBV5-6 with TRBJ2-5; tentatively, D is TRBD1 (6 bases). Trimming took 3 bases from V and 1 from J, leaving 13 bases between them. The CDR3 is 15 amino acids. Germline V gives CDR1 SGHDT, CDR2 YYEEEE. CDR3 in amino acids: CASSSSGTPQETQYF. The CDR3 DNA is TGTGCCAGCAGCTCCTCCGGGACACCCCAAGAGACCCAGTACTTC.

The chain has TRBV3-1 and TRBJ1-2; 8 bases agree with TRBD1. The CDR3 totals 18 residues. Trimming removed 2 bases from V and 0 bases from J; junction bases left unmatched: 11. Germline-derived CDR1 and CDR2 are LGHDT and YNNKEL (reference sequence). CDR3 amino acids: CASSQFTGQGQTNYGYTF. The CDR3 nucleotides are TGTGCCAGCAGCCAATTTACCGGACAGGGCCAAACTAACTATGGCTACACCTTC.

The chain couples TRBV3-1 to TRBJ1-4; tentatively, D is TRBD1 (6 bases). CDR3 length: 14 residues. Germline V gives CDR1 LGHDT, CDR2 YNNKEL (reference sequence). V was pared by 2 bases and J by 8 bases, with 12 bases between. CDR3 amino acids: CASSQNRAQEKLFF. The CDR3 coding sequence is TGTGCCAGCAGCCAAAACAGGGCCCAAGAAAAACTGTTTTTT. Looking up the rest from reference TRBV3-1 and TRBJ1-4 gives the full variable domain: DTAVSQTPKYLVTQMGNDKSIKCEQNLGHDTMYWYKQDSKKFLKIMFSYNNKELIINETVPNRFSPKSPDKAHLNLHINSLELGDSAVYFCASSQNRAQEKLFFGSGTQLSVL.

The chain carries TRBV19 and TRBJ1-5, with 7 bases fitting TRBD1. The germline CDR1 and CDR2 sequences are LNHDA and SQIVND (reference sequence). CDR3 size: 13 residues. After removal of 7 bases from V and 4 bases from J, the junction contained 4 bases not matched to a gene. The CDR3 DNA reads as TGTGCCAGTACGGGACAGCAGAATCAGCCCCAGCATTTT. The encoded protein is CASTGQQNQPQHF.

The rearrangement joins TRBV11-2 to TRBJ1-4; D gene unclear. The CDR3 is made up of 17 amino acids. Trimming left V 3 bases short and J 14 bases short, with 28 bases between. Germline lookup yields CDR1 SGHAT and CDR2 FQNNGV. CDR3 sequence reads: CASSLFSSTNSLGVLFF. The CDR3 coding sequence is TGTGCCAGCAGCTTGTTTTCCTCAACAAACTCCCTAGGAGTGCTGTTTTTT.

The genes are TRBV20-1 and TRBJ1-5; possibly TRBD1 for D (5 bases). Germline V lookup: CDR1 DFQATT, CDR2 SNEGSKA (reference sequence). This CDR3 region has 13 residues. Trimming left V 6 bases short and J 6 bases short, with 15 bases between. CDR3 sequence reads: CSAVGRGTQPQHF. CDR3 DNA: TGCAGTGCAGTTGGTAGGGGCACTCAGCCCCAGCATTTT.

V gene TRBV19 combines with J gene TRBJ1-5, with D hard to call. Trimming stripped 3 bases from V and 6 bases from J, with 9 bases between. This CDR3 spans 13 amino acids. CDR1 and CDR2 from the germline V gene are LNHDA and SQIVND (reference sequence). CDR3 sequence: CASSMAWSQPQHF. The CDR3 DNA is TGTGCCAGTAGTATGGCATGGAGTCAGCCCCAGCATTTT.

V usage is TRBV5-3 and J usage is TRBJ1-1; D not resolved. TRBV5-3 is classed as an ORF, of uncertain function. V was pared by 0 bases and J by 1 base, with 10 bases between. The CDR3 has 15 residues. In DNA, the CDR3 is TGTGCCAGAAGCTTGGGCAGCATTGAGAACACTGAAGCTTTCTTT. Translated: CARSLGSIENTEAFF.

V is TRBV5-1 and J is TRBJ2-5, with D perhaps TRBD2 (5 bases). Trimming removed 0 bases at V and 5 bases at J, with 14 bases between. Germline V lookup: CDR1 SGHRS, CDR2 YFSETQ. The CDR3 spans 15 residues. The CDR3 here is CASSLVSERGETQYF. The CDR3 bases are TGCGCCAGCAGCTTGGTCAGCGAGCGAGGGGAGACCCAGTACTTC.

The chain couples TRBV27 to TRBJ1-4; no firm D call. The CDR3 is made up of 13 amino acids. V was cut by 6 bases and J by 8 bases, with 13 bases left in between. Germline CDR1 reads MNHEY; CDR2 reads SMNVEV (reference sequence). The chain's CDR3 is CASSWQGGEKLFF. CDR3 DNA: TGTGCCAGCAGCTGGCAAGGCGGAGAAAAACTGTTTTTT. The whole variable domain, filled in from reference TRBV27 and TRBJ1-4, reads EAQVTQNPRYLITVTGKKLTVTCSQNMNHEYMSWYRQDPGLGLRQIYYSMNVEVTDKGDVPEGYKVSRKEKRNFPLILESPSPNQTSLYFCASSWQGGEKLFFGSGTQLSVL.

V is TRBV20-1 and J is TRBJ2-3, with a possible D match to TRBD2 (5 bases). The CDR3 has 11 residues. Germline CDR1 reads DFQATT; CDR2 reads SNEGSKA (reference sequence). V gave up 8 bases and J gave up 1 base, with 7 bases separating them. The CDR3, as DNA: TGCAGTATCGGGGGCACAGATACGCAGTATTTT. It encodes CSIGGTDTQYF.

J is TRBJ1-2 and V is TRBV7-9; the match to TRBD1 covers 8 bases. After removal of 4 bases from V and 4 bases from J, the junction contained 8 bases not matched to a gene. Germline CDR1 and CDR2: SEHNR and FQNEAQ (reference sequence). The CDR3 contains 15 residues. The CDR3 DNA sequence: TGTGCCAGCAGCTCTGGACAGGGTACCTTCTATGGCTACACCTTC. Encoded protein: CASSSGQGTFYGYTF.

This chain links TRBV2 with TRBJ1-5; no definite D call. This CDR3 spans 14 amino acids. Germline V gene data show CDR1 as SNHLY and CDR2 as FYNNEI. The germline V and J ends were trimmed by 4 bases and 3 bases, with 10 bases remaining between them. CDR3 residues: CASSAVRDNQPQHF. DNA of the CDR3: TGTGCCAGCAGTGCGGTTAGGGACAATCAGCCCCAGCATTTT.

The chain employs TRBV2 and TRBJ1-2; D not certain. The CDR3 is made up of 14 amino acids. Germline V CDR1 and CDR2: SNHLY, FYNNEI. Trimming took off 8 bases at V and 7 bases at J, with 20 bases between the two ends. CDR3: CASVPDGNRGGYTF. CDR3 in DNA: TGTGCCAGCGTCCCCGACGGGAATAGAGGTGGCTACACCTTC.